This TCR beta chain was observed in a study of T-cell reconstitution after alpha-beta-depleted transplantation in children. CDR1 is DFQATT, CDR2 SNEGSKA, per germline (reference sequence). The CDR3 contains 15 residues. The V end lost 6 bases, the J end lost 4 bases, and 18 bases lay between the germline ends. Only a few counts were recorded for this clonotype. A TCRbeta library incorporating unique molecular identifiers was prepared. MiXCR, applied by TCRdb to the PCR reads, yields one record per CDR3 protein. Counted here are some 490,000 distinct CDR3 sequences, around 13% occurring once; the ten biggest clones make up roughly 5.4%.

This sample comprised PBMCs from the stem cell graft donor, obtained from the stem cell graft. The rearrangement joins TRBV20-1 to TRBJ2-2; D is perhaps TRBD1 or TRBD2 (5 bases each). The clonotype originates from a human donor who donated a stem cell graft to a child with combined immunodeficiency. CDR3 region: CSALGRGPSTGELFF. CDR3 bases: TGCAGTGCCCTCGGACGGGGACCGAGCACCGGGGAGCTGTTTTTT.